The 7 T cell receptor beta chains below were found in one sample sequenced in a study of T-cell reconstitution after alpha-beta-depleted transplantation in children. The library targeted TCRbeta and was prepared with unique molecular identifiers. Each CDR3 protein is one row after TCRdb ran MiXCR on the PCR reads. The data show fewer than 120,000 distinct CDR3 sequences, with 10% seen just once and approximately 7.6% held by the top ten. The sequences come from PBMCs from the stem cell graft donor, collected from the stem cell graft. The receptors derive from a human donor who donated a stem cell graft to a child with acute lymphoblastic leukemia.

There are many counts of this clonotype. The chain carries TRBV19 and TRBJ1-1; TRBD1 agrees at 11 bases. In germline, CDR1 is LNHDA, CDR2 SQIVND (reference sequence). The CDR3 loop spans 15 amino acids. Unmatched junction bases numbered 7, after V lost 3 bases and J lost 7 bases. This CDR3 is CASSIGQGAGVEAFF. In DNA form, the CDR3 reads TGTGCCAGTAGTATTGGACAGGGGGCCGGGGTTGAAGCTTTCTTT. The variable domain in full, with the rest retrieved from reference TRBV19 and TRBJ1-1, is DGGITQSPKYLFRKEGQNVTLSCEQNLNHDAMYWYRQDPGQGLRLIYYSQIVNDFQKGDIAEGYSVSREKKESFPLTVTSAQKNPTAFYLCASSIGQGAGVEAFFGQGTRLTVV.

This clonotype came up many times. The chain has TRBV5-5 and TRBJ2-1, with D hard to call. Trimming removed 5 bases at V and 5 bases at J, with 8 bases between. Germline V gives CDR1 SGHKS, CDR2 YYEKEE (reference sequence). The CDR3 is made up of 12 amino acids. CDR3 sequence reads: CASSSQDNEQFF. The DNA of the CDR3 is TGTGCCAGCAGTTCGCAAGACAATGAGCAGTTCTTC. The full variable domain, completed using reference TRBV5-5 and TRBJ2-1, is DAGVTQSPTHLIKTRGQQVTLRCSPISGHKSVSWYQQVLGQGPQFIFQYYEKEERGRGNFPDRFSARQFPNYSSELNVNALLLGDSALYLCASSSQDNEQFFGPGTRLTVL.

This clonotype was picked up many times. The CDR3 nucleotides are TGTGCCAGCAGCTTTACCGGGACTAGCGGGACGTTCGACGAGCAGTACTTC. It specifies CASSFTGTSGTFDEQYF. The chain links TRBV7-9 to TRBJ2-7, with 13 nucleotides matching TRBD2. The CDR3 sequence is 17 residues long. V dropped 3 bases and J dropped 5; count of bases not matched to a gene: 10. The germline gives CDR1 SEHNR, CDR2 FQNEAQ (reference sequence).

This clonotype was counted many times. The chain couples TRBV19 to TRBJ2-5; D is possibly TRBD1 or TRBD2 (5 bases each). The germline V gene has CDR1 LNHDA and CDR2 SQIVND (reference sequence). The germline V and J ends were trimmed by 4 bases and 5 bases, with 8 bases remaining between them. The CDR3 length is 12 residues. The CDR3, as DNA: TGTGCCAGTAGTACGGGGCGGGAGACCCAGTACTTC. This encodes CASSTGRETQYF.

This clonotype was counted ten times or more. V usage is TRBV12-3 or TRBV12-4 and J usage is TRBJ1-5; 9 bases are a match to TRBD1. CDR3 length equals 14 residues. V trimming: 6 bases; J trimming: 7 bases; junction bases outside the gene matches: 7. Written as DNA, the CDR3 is TGTGCCAGCAGGTACAGGGGGCTTTGGCAGCCCCAGCATTTT. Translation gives CASRYRGLWQPQHF.

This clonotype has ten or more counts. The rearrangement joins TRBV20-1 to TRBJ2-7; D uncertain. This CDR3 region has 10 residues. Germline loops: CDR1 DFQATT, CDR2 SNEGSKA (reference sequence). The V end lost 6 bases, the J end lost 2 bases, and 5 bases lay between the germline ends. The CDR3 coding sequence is TGCAGTGCCGTTACCTACGAGCAGTACTTC. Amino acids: CSAVTYEQYF.

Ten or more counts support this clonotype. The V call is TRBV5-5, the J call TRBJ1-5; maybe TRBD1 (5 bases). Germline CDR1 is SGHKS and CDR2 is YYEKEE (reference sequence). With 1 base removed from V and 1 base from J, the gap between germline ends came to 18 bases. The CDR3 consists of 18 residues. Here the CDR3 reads CASSLFGDGGRSNQPQHF. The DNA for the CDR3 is TGTGCCAGCAGCTTGTTTGGGGACGGAGGTAGGAGCAATCAGCCCCAGCATTTT.